This T cell receptor (beta chain) was identified during a study of early stage breast cancer tumors. The overall study: Most invasive tumors, about 80% of the 16, were ER+/PR+/HER2-. The ER+/PR+/HER2- tumors included 7 to 9 ductal and four lobular carcinomas.

The CDR3 sequence is 16 residues long. CDR1 is LNHDA and CDR2 is SQIVND in the germline V gene (reference sequence). Losses at the gene ends were 4 bases for V and 5 bases for J; bases not matched to a gene: 9. As regards this clone: What it binds is unknown.

Only in-frame clones appear in the TCRdb table, and some are missing; sequencing was by immunoSEQ multiplex PCR. The data contain approximately 75,000 clones, roughly 80% of them singletons. Whole-study findings and limits: Tumors had about 2.5-fold higher T cell density and higher clonality than adjacent normal breast tissue.

The sequence was collected from a person aged 40-50 years with breast cancer. The genes are TRBV19 and TRBJ2-1; 9 nucleotides line up with TRBD1. The sample taken for sequencing was blood. The CDR3 sequence: CASSTPGDRAHNEQFF. The CDR3 bases are TGTGCCAGTAGTACCCCAGGGGACAGGGCCCACAATGAGCAGTTCTTC.